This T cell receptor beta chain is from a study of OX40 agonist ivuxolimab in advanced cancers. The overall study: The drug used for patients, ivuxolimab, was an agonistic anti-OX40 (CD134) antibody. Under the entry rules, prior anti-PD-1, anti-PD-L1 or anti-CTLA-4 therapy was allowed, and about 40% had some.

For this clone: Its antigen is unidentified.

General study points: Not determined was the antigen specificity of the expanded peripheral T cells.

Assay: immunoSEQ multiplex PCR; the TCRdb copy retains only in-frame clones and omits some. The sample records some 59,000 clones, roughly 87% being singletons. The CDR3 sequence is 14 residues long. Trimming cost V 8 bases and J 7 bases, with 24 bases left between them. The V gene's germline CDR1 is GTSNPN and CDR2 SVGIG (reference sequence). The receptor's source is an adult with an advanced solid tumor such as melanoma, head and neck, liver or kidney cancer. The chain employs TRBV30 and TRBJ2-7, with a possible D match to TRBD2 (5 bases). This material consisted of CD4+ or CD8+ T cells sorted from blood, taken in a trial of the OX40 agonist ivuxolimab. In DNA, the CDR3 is TGTGCCCTGAAGCGTGAGGGAATCTCGGGAGAGCAGTACTTC. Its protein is CALKREGISGEQYF.